Reported below is one T cell receptor (beta chain). This clonotype was seen ten or more times. Its antigen target is currently unknown. The input lacks base qualities; no much larger clone sits a single base away. Including cysteine and phenylalanine, the CDR3 has 13 amino acids. Here the CDR3 DNA is all that survives: 39 bases in frame from base 1. From a lookup of the germline V gene, CDR1 and CDR2 are MGHDK and SYGVNS. Deletion took 8 bases off V and 5 bases off J, with a span of 12 bases between the germline ends. This record comes from a study of Graves' ophthalmopathy and Graves' hyperthyroidism (dated by TCRdb to 2017 to 2018). With regard to the full study: A patient counted as having stable hyperthyroidism if there was no progression to ophthalmopathy within 18 months of follow-up. TCR beta repertoire signatures were used to distinguish Graves' ophthalmopathy from Graves' hyperthyroidism and to predict progression to ophthalmopathy. In total, 135 blood samples were TCR-sequenced: around 42 ophthalmopathy, around 75 hyperthyroidism and some 17 hyperthyroidism-to-ophthalmopathy patients. To explore V-J signatures distinguishing ophthalmopathy from hyperthyroidism, a discovery set of around 100 patients (about 43 ophthalmopathy, over 55 stable hyperthyroidism) was enrolled. For independent validation, a separate cohort was made up of 18 hyperthyroidism patients plus 17 patients who later progressed from hyperthyroidism to ophthalmopathy. In more than five hyperthyroidism patients, T-cell repertoires of thyroid tissue and blood were compared. After sampling, hyperthyroidism patients received methimazole starting at 30 mg daily, and ophthalmopathy patients received high-dose intravenous methylprednisolone. Broad study findings and their caveats: In cross-validation, the 13-signature model distinguished ophthalmopathy from stable hyperthyroidism with 87.88% sensitivity and 81.08% specificity, while in the test set the corresponding values were about 80% and 75%. Sample size was not statistically predetermined, and group allocation was not concealed from the investigators. In validation, the model predicted ophthalmopathy progression with about 71% sensitivity and less than 80% specificity; more than ten predicted patients were CT-confirmed with GO in a median of approximately 6.5 months. Most of the expanded thyroid clonotypes with a frequency above 0.001 were also detected in blood, and it was suggested that the thyroid immune response may be reflected by blood repertoires.

For repertoire sequencing, TCR beta CDR3 regions were amplified from RNA transcripts. HTBI primers and the Qiagen OneStep RT-PCR kit were used in a first-round RT-PCR, which was followed by a second-round multiplex PCR, size selection and purification. Libraries were sequenced on an Illumina HiSeq2000 using paired-end 100 bp reads. The source study handled its data this way. SOAPnuke was used for read processing, and reads with adapters, uncalled bases, a mean Phred below 15, or no exact constant-primer or identifier match were discarded. COPE v1.2.5 was used to merge the high-quality paired reads. Unique nucleotide sequences were defined as clonotypes and aligned to IMGT TRB V, D and J references using MiTCR v1.1. Analysis was restricted to V-J combinations with a frequency above 0.0001, which covered about 99% of repertoires. For each V-J combination, a TCR clonal expansion and chaos score was defined as F50 clonal expansion divided by the chaos observed in the TCRdist matrix. Welch's t-statistics and random forest were used to narrow the features down to around 13 V-J combinations, which were then fed into a naive Bayes classifier. The Morisita-Horn index was used to measure how similar the thyroid and blood repertoires were. The public sequencing data were trimmed at Q25 with fastp and processed into clonotypes with MiXCR by TCRdb, which kept only in-frame beta chains. Entries that share a CDR3 protein sequence are merged under the most common genes and DNA. TCRdb, rather than the study authors, made the V and J calls. The sample yields around 1,200,000 distinct CDR3 sequences; about 40% were counted once. The top ten clonotypes cover 11% of the sample.

Patients with hyperthyroidism were aged 18 to 65 years, had been newly diagnosed, and had a disease duration of less than 2 months. Patients were excluded if they had other autoimmune diseases, uncontrolled infections, pregnancy or lactation. Clinical symptoms, serum thyroxine, TRAb, thyroid ultrasound and orbital computed tomography formed the basis of the diagnosis. Total RNA was extracted using Trizol reagent, and RNA quality was checked on an Agilent 2100 Bioanalyzer. The source material was peripheral blood or thyroid tissue (not recorded which). The receptor's source is an adult man with Graves' hyperthyroidism. Recombination joined TRBV25-1 with TRBJ2-2; TRBD2 is a possible D gene, resting on 6 matching bases. The DNA sequence follows: TGTGCCAGCGCCGGGGGTAGGACCGGGGAGCTGTTTTTT. Translated, it gives CASAGGRTGELFF. Reference TRBV25-1 and TRBJ2-2 genes cover what lies past the CDR3, so the full variable domain is EADIYQTPRYLVIGTGKKITLECSQTMGHDKMYWYQQDPGMELHLIHYSYGVNSTEKGDLSSESTVSRIRTEHFPLTLESARPSHTSQYLCASAGGRTGELFFGEGSRLTVL.